The 14 T cell receptor beta chains below all came from one sample that was sequenced in a study of shared clonotypes between healthy human individuals. Naive CD8 isolation took CD45RO-negative cells positively selected for CCR7 and excluded terminally differentiated effector memory CD45RA+ cells. Only in-frame clones appear in the TCRdb table, and some are missing; sequencing was by immunoSEQ multiplex PCR. Of around 2,000,000 clones in the sample, about 94% were seen once. Sample: naive CD8+ T cells sorted from blood. These receptors all stem from a man between 18 and 35 years old in good health.

The chain recombines TRBV6-5 with TRBJ1-4; tentatively, D is TRBD1 (5 bases). Germline V CDR1 and CDR2: MNHEY, SVGAGI. Trimming removed 5 bases from V and 9 bases from J, with 19 bases in between. The CDR3 has 15 residues. CDR3 in DNA: TGTGCCAGCAGTGGGGACGGCGACGATAGCAAAAAACTGTTTTTT. Translated, it gives CASSGDGDDSKKLFF.

The chain employs TRBV7-8 and TRBJ1-3, with 7 bases fitting TRBD1. This CDR3 comprises 14 residues. J lost 3 bases, V lost 5 bases, and 4 bases had no gene match. Looked up from germline, CDR1 is SGHVS and CDR2 is FQNEAQ. The CDR3 is CASSLQGVGNTIYF. For the CDR3, the DNA is TGTGCCAGCAGCCTCCAGGGGGTTGGAAACACCATATATTTT. Full variable domain (outside the CDR3, taken from reference TRBV7-8 and TRBJ1-3): GAGVSQSPRYKVAKRGQDVALRCDPISGHVSLFWYQQALGQGPEFLTYFQNEAQLDKSGLPSDRFFAERPEGSVSTLKIQRTQQEDSAVYLCASSLQGVGNTIYFGEGSWLTVV.

This clone was counted a few times. CDR3 sequence: CAISESPRDYGYTF. CDR3 DNA: TGTGCCATCAGTGAGTCTCCCAGGGACTATGGCTACACCTTC. The genes are TRBV10-3 and TRBJ1-2, with D possibly being TRBD1 (5 bases). CDR1 and CDR2 from the germline V gene are ENHRY and SYGVKD. V was clipped by 0 bases and J by 3 bases, with 8 bases between them. The CDR3 covers 14 residues.

The table lists this clone with a count of one. This chain connects TRBV6-5 to TRBJ2-2; 7 bases map to TRBD1. The CDR3 contains 16 residues. In germline, CDR1 is MNHEY, CDR2 SVGAGI. The junction had 8 bases not matched to a gene; V was cut back by 0 bases and J by 7 bases. This chain's CDR3 is CASSYSIRGLGGELFF. Here the CDR3 DNA reads TGTGCCAGCAGTTACTCGATAAGGGGGCTGGGCGGGGAGCTGTTTTTT.

The chain uses TRBV7-9 and TRBJ2-7, with 9 bases matching TRBD2. After removal of 2 bases from V and 2 bases from J, the junction contained 7 bases not matched to a gene. Germline values: CDR1 SEHNR, CDR2 FQNEAQ (reference sequence). The CDR3 covers 16 residues. This CDR3 is CASSLSSGGTPYEQYF. DNA of the CDR3: TGTGCCAGCAGCTTATCAAGCGGGGGGACTCCCTACGAGCAGTACTTC.

The chain links TRBV11-3 to TRBJ1-1; D uncertain. V shed 6 bases and J shed 0 bases, with 8 bases lying between them. The germline gives CDR1 SGHNT, CDR2 YENEEA. The CDR3 sequence is 13 residues long. Here the CDR3 DNA reads TGTGCCAGCAGAAAAAATATGAACACTGAAGCTTTCTTT. Amino acid sequence: CASRKNMNTEAFF.

The sample holds one count of this clone. This chain uses TRBV5-6 with TRBJ2-2; D is ambiguous. The germline V gene encodes CDR1 SGHDT and CDR2 YYEEEE. The germline V and J ends were trimmed by 0 bases and 8 bases, with 5 bases remaining between them. The CDR3 extends over 12 amino acids. The CDR3 here is CASSLGLGELFF. Written as DNA, the CDR3 is TGTGCCAGCAGCTTGGGGTTGGGGGAGCTGTTTTTT.

The genes are TRBV16 and TRBJ1-3; D perhaps matches TRBD1 (6 bases). V lost 3 bases, J lost 0 bases, and 12 bases lay in between. The CDR3 sequence is 16 residues long. Germline CDR1 KGHSY, CDR2 FQNENV. The DNA of the CDR3 is TGTGCCAGCAGCCATAGCACAGGGAACTCTGGAAACACCATATATTTT. Encoded protein: CASSHSTGNSGNTIYF.

The chain combines TRBV28 with TRBJ1-3, with D possibly TRBD1 on 5 matching bases. CDR1 is MDHEN, CDR2 SYDVKM, per germline. CDR3 length equals 15 residues. V was cut by 5 bases and J by 2 bases, with 13 bases left in between. The CDR3 sequence is CASSPGTGPGNTIYF. DNA of the CDR3: TGTGCCAGCAGTCCTGGGACGGGACCTGGAAACACCATATATTTT.

Concerning this clone itself: The same CDR3 is also encoded by other DNA sequences in this sample. The J gene is TRBJ2-1, the V gene TRBV7-9; 9 positions match TRBD2. The V gene end was trimmed by 4 bases and the J gene end by 4 bases; junction bases not matched to a gene: 5. The length of the CDR3 is 15 residues. Germline V CDR1 and CDR2: SEHNR, FQNEAQ (reference sequence). CDR3 sequence (DNA): TGTGCCAGCAGCTCCTTAGCGGGAGCGTACAATGAGCAGTTCTTC. This translates into CASSSLAGAYNEQFF.

The chain carries TRBV19 and TRBJ1-5; weak D call: TRBD1 (6 bases). V gave up 0 bases and J gave up 7 bases, with 13 bases separating them. The CDR3 is made up of 15 amino acids. Germline V gene data show CDR1 as LNHDA and CDR2 as SQIVND (reference sequence). The CDR3 reads CASSIDREGEQPQHF. CDR3 nucleotides: TGTGCCAGTAGTATAGACAGGGAGGGGGAGCAGCCCCAGCATTTT.

The chain uses TRBV2 and TRBJ1-4, with D perhaps TRBD1 (5 bases). The CDR3 spans 14 residues. V shed 6 bases and J shed 5 bases, with 13 bases lying between them. From germline, CDR1 is SNHLY and CDR2 FYNNEI. The CDR3 nucleotides are TGTGCCAGCAGAAGGGGTCGCGGAAATGAAAAACTGTTTTTT. The encoded protein is CASRRGRGNEKLFF.

The genes are TRBV19 and TRBJ2-7; D may be TRBD2 (5 bases). Germline V CDR1 and CDR2: LNHDA, SQIVND (reference sequence). The length of the CDR3 is 13 residues. The ends were cut back, 8 bases at V and 2 bases at J, with 13 bases in the middle. The DNA for the CDR3 is TGTGCCAGTGGGCTCGGGGTTGCCTACGAGCAGTACTTC. Translating gives CASGLGVAYEQYF.

The chain carries TRBV4-1 and TRBJ2-3, with TRBD2 as a possible D gene (6 bases). CDR3 size: 18 residues. Germline values: CDR1 MGHRA, CDR2 YSYEKL. Trimming removed 0 bases from V and 1 base from J, with 17 bases in between. CDR3 DNA: TGCGCCAGCAGCCAAGAGTATCGGACTACCTCTGGCACAGATACGCAGTATTTT. This gives the protein CASSQEYRTTSGTDTQYF.